The present entry profiles one T cell receptor (beta chain) with its context. Its antigen is still unknown. Different DNA sequences within this sample yield the same CDR3. This table comes from immunoSEQ multiplex PCR, and its TCRdb copy is limited to in-frame clones, with some not included. The table shows roughly 640,000 clones, with about 96% occurring only once. V shed 4 bases and J 4 bases; nucleotides not matched to a gene: 4. This CDR3 has 14 amino acids. Germline values: CDR1 SGHRS, CDR2 YFSETQ. The data derive from a study of shared clonotypes between healthy human individuals. Study findings and constraints: Rarefaction gave evidence that sorted-subset sequencing remained incomplete despite large depth. In general, naive subsets displayed greater estimated richness than memory subsets did.

The chain employs TRBV5-1 and TRBJ1-5, with TRBD1 identical over 8 bases. The source is a young woman in good health. Input material: naive CD4+ T cells sorted from blood. Regarding subset: CD45RA+ positively selected. The CDR3 loop is CASSPGTGNQPQHF. The CDR3 coding sequence is TGCGCCAGCAGCCCAGGGACAGGAAATCAGCCCCAGCATTTT.